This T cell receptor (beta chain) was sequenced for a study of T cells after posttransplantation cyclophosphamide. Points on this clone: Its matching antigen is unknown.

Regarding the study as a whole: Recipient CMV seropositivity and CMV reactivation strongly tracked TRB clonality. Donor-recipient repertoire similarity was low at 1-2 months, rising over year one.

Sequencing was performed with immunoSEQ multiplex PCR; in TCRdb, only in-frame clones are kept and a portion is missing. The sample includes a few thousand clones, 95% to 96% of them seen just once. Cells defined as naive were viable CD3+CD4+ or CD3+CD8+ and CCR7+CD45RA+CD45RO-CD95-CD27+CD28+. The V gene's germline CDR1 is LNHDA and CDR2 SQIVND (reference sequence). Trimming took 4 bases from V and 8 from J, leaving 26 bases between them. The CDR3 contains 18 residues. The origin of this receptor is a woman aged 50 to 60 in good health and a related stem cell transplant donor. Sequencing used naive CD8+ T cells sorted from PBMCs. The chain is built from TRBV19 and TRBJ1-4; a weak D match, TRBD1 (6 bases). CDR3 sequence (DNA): TGTGCCAGTAGTAAGGACCCCGGGACACTTCCTCAGGGGGAAAAACTGTTTTTT. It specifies CASSKDPGTLPQGEKLFF.